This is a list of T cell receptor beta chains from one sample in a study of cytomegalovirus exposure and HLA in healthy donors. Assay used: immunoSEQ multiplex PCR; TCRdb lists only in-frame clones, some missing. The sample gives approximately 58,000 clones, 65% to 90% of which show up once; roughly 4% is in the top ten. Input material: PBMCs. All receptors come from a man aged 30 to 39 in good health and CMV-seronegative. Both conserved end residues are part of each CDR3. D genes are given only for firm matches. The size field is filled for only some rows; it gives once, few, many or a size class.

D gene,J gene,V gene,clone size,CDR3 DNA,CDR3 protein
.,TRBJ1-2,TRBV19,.,TGTGCCAGTAGTATAGATCAGGAGGGTCCTTATGGCTACACCTTC,CASSIDQEGPYGYTF
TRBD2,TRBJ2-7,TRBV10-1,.,TGCGCCAGCAGTGCTTTCGGACTAGCGGGTAACTACGAGCAGTACTTC,CASSAFGLAGNYEQYF
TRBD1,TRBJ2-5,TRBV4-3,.,TGCGCCAGCAGCCAAGATTGGACAGGGGGAAAGACCCAGTACTTC,CASSQDWTGGKTQYF
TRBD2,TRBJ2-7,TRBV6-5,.,TGTGCCAGCAGACCTAGCGGGGGGATCTACGAGCAGTACTTC,CASRPSGGIYEQYF
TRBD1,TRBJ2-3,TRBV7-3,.,TGTGCCAGCAGCCGGACAGGGGGGCCAGATACGCAGTATTTT,CASSRTGGPDTQYF
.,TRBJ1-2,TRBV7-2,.,TGTGCCAGCAGCTTATCGGGCGGCGCAGGGAACTATGGCTACACCTTC,CASSLSGGAGNYGYTF
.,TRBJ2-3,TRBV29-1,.,TGCAGCGTTGGAAGACAGACAGATACGCAGTATTTT,CSVGRQTDTQYF
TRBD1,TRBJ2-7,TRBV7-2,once,TGTGCCAGCAGCTCCATTGACAGGGGGGACTACGAGCAGTACTTC,CASSSIDRGDYEQYF
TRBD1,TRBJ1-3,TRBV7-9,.,TGTGCCAGCAGCTCCTGGACAGGGGGCATGGACACCATATATTTT,CASSSWTGGMDTIYF
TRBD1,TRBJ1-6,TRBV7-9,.,TGTGCCAGCAGGCAACAGGGGGCGCGGGCACCCCTCCACTTT,CASRQQGARAPLHF
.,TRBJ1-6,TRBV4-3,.,TGCGCCAGCAGCCAAGATCTTTTGTATTTAGGACTTTCCAATTCACCCCTCCACTTT,CASSQDLLYLGLSNSPLHF
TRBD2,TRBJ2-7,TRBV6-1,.,TGTGCCAGCAGTCTGAGCGGGAGCGGGGACGAGCAGTACTTC,CASSLSGSGDEQYF
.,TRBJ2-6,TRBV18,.,TGTGCCAGCTCACCTCTTGCGGTGGTGGACTCTGGGGCCAACGTCCTGACTTTC,CASSPLAVVDSGANVLTF
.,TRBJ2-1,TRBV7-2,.,TGTGCCAGCAGCTTATGGCCGGGCCCAGGGAATGAGCAGTTCTTC,CASSLWPGPGNEQFF
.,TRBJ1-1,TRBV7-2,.,TGTGCCAGCAGCTTCCAGGGGAGCACTGAAGCTTTCTTT,CASSFQGSTEAFF
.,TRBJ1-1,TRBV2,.,TGTGCCAGCAGCCTAAGCCGGGGAAACACTGAAGCTTTCTTT,CASSLSRGNTEAFF
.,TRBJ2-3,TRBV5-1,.,TGCGCCAGCAGCCCGGCGGCGGGCTGGCCGGATACGCAGTATTTT,CASSPAAGWPDTQYF
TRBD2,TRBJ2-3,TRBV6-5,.,TGTGCCAGCACCTTGGGTAGCGGGGGAACAGATACGCAGTATTTT,CASTLGSGGTDTQYF
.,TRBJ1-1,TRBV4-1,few,TGCGCCAGCAGCCAATCGACAGGGAACACTGAAGCTTTCTTT,CASSQSTGNTEAFF
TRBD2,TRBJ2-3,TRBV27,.,TGTGCCAGCAGTTTATCCCGGAAAGGACTAGCCCTCACAGATACGCAGTATTTT,CASSLSRKGLALTDTQYF
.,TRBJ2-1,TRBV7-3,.,TGTGCCAGCAGCTCAGGGTTGGGGTACAATGAGCAGTTCTTC,CASSSGLGYNEQFF
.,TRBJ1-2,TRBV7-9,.,TGTGCCAGCAGCTTAGGGACAGCAGCTAACTATGGCTACACCTTC,CASSLGTAANYGYTF
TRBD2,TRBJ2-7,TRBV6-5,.,TGTGCCAGCAGTTACCATCCTAGCGGGGGGGCCTACGAGCAGTACTTC,CASSYHPSGGAYEQYF
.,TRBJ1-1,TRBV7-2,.,TGTGCCAGCAGCGGGGGGATTATCACTGAAGCTTTCTTT,CASSGGIITEAFF
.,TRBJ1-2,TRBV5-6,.,TGTGCCAGCAGCTTGGGGTCGGGGGTCAGCTATGGCTACACCTTC,CASSLGSGVSYGYTF
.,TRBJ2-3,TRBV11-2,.,TGTGCCAGCAGCTTAGCAATTCAGGGAACTAGCACAGATACGCAGTATTTT,CASSLAIQGTSTDTQYF
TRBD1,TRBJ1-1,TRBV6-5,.,TGTGCCAGCAGTTACTCTAGGGGGCTAGGTACTGAAGCTTTCTTT,CASSYSRGLGTEAFF
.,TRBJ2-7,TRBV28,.,TGTGCCAGCAGTTTACCGTCAGACTTCAGCTCCTACGAGCAGTACTTC,CASSLPSDFSSYEQYF
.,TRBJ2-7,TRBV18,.,TGTGCCAGCTCACCCTCGACAGGACTCCACTCCTACGAGCAGTACTTC,CASSPSTGLHSYEQYF
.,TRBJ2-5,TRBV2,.,TGTGCCAGCAGTGACCGCCGGGGGCAAGAGACCCAGTACTTC,CASSDRRGQETQYF
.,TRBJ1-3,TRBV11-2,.,TGTGCCAGCAACAAAAGGGCCTCAGGAGGGGGAAACACCATATATTTT,CASNKRASGGGNTIYF
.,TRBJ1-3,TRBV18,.,TGTGCCAGCTCACCCCTAACGGCTGGGGCTTCTGGAAACACCATATATTTT,CASSPLTAGASGNTIYF
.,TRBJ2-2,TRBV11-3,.,TGTGCCAGCAGCTTGGACTCTACCGGGACCGGGGAGCTGTTTTTT,CASSLDSTGTGELFF
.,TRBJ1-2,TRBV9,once,TGTGCCAGCAGCCGGGGGGGCTATGGCTACACCTTC,CASSRGGYGYTF
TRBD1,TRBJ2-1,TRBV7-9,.,TGTGCCAGCAGTCGAGGGACAGGGGAAAATGAGCAGTTCTTC,CASSRGTGENEQFF
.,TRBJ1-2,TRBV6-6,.,TGTGCCAGCAGTTACGCCTCTCGGCGGGGTAAGAATGGCTACACCTTC,CASSYASRRGKNGYTF
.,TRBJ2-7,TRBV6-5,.,TGTGCCAGCCGGTTTTCGCGGACCTACGAGCAGTACTTC,CASRFSRTYEQYF
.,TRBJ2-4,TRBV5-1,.,TGCGCCAGCGGTCGTTCAGGGCCAGGGGACATTCAGTACTTC,CASGRSGPGDIQYF
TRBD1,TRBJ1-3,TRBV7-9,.,TGTGCCAGCAGCGCGACAGGGGGCTTCCCGAACACCATATATTTT,CASSATGGFPNTIYF
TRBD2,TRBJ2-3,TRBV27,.,TGTGCCAGCAGTTTAAGTAGCGGGAGGGGCACAGATACGCAGTATTTT,CASSLSSGRGTDTQYF
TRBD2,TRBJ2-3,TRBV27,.,TGTGCCAGCAGTTTATGGGACACTAGCGGTAGTACAGATACGCAGTATTTT,CASSLWDTSGSTDTQYF
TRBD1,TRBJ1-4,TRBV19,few,TGTGCCAGTAGCGCCGGGACAGGGTACGAAAAACTGTTTTTT,CASSAGTGYEKLFF
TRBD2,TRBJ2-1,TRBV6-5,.,TGTGCCAGCAGTTACTCTACTAGCGTCGCCTACAATGAGCAGTTCTTC,CASSYSTSVAYNEQFF
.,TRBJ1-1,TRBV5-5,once,TGTGCCAGCAGCCTCACAGGGAACACTGAAGCTTTCTTT,CASSLTGNTEAFF
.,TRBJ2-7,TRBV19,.,TGTGCCAGTAGTATAGAAGACAGCCTAGTAAACGAGCAGTACTTC,CASSIEDSLVNEQYF
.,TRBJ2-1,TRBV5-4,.,TGTGCCAGCAGCTTGGAACTTAACAATGAGCAGTTCTTC,CASSLELNNEQFF